These 2 T cell receptor beta chains originate from one sample sequenced in a study of blood T cell repertoires in COVID-19. Profiled with immunoSEQ multiplex PCR; TCRdb holds only in-frame clones, not every one. The repertoire has 150,000 to 200,000 clones, approximately 84% of them found once; the top ten carry less than 3%. Sequencing was carried out using peripheral blood. The receptors were sampled from a human donor with acute or convalescent COVID-19. The donor label of this sample is uncertain.

The genes are TRBV2 and TRBJ2-5; D may be TRBD2 (5 bases). V lost 3 bases and J lost 2, with 10 bases in between. The CDR3 is made up of 14 amino acids. Per germline, CDR1 SNHLY and CDR2 FYNNEI. The CDR3 is CASSDWTGQETQYF. For the CDR3, the DNA is TGTGCCAGCAGTGATTGGACGGGACAAGAGACCCAGTACTTC.

This chain uses TRBV7-9 with TRBJ1-3, with D tentatively TRBD1 (6 bases). The CDR3 is made up of 18 amino acids. Germline loops: CDR1 SEHNR, CDR2 FQNEAQ (reference sequence). Trimming cost V 6 bases and J 1 base, with 22 bases left between them. CDR3 DNA: TGTGCCAGCAGAGGTCGGGGAGCACAGGGCTCATCTGGAAACACCATATATTTT. Translated: CASRGRGAQGSSGNTIYF. The full variable domain, completed using reference TRBV7-9 and TRBJ1-3, is DTGVSQNPRHKITKRGQNVTFRCDPISEHNRLYWYRQTLGQGPEFLTYFQNEAQLEKSRLLSDRFSAERPKGSFSTLEIQRTEQGDSAMYLCASRGRGAQGSSGNTIYFGEGSWLTVV.